This T cell receptor beta chain was found in a study of shared clonotypes between healthy human individuals. Researchers ran the assay at a deep level. PBMC DNA, left unsorted, was sequenced on ten immunoSEQ deep assay plates. Using immunoSEQ multiplex PCR, the repertoire was profiled, and TCRdb retains in-frame clones only, with some absent. Of approximately 460,000 clones in the sample, around 77% were seen once. This CDR3 region has 14 residues. Germline CDR1 is WSHSY and CDR2 is SAAADI. Comment on this clone: Its ends do not fully match the called genes, so a read error is possible.

This chain joins TRBV10-2 and TRBJ1-5; no reliable D call. Specimen: PBMCs. This sequence originates from a woman aged 40 to 50 in good health. Some clones in this sample may be carry-over from other donors' samples. For the CDR3, the DNA is TGCGCCAGCAGTGAGACGGGCCAGACTCAGCCCCAGCACTTT. It yields the protein CASSETGQTQPQHF.